One sample yielded the 23 T cell receptor beta chains listed below, sequenced in a study of blood T cell repertoires in COVID-19. The method was immunoSEQ multiplex PCR; TCRdb's version includes in-frame clones alone and lacks a portion of them. The table shows more than 250,000 clones, with about 80% occurring only once. Source material: peripheral blood. The receptors shown here come from a human donor in a cohort sampled during active COVID-19.

This clone was found once. This chain links TRBV19 with TRBJ1-3, with 11 bases that match TRBD1. The CDR3 loop spans 17 amino acids. Trimming at V came to 6 bases and at J to 3 bases, leaving 10 bases not matched to a gene. CDR1 is LNHDA, CDR2 SQIVND, per germline (reference sequence). The CDR3 coding sequence is TGTGCCAGTAGACTAAAAGGACAGGGGGCTAATGGAAACACCATATATTTT. Translation: CASRLKGQGANGNTIYF.

This chain links TRBV6-5 with TRBJ1-4, with no clear D. The germline V gene has CDR1 MNHEY and CDR2 SVGAGI. The CDR3 extends over 15 amino acids. V lost 7 bases to trimming and J lost 6 bases, with 18 bases between them. Written as DNA, the CDR3 is TGTGCCAGCAATTATCGAGCTGATGCCGATGAAAAACTGTTTTTT. Residues: CASNYRADADEKLFF.

This clone has only one observation. The chain employs TRBV6-5 and TRBJ1-2; TRBD1 matches 9 bases. Germline V gene sequence: CDR1 MNHEY, CDR2 SVGAGI. Germline trimming cut 7 bases from V and 0 bases from J; bases unmatched to any gene: 6. The CDR3 runs 15 residues. The CDR3 DNA reads as TGTGCCAGCATTTGGACAGGGGATGCTAACTATGGCTACACCTTC. The encoded protein is CASIWTGDANYGYTF.

The gene calls are TRBV4-2 and TRBJ1-5; TRBD1 agrees at 10 bases. Looked up from germline, CDR1 is LGHNA and CDR2 is YNFKEQ. Germline trimming cut 1 base from V and 0 bases from J; bases unmatched to any gene: 12. The CDR3 loop spans 20 amino acids. The CDR3 sequence: CASSQGPSGTGAFSNQPQHF. In DNA, the CDR3 is TGTGCCAGCAGCCAAGGGCCCTCAGGGACAGGGGCATTTAGCAATCAGCCCCAGCATTTT.

The gene calls are TRBV19 and TRBJ2-3, with 8 bases aligning to TRBD2. The junction had 2 bases not matched to a gene; V was cut back by 6 bases and J by 0 bases. The CDR3 consists of 14 residues. From germline, CDR1 is LNHDA and CDR2 SQIVND (reference sequence). In DNA form, the CDR3 reads TGTGCCAGTAGACGGGAGGGGAGCACAGATACGCAGTATTTT. Translation: CASRREGSTDTQYF.

The chain couples TRBV7-9 to TRBJ1-1; D gene uncertain. Trimming took off 5 bases at V and 2 bases at J, with 12 bases between the two ends. Germline V gives CDR1 SEHNR, CDR2 FQNEAQ (reference sequence). This CDR3 spans 14 amino acids. The CDR3 nucleotides are TGTGCCAGCAGCGGCCCAGCGGGAAACACTGAAGCTTTCTTT. Its protein is CASSGPAGNTEAFF.

V gene TRBV18 combines with J gene TRBJ2-7; 11 bases match TRBD2. This CDR3 comprises 18 residues. Germline CDR1 reads KGHSH; CDR2 reads LQKENI. J gave up 0 bases and V 1 base, and 8 bases lay outside the gene matches. Here the CDR3 reads CASSPRVVSGRASYEQYF. CDR3 sequence (DNA): TGTGCCAGCTCACCACGAGTTGTTAGCGGGAGGGCCTCCTACGAGCAGTACTTC.

The chain recombines TRBV13 with TRBJ2-3, with TRBD2 identical over 12 bases. Germline CDR1 and CDR2: PRHDT and FYEKMQ (reference sequence). V was pared by 5 bases and J by 3 bases, with 15 bases of the junction left unmatched. The length of the CDR3 is 19 residues. The CDR3 loop reads CASSPTLAGGQDGTDTQYF. DNA for the CDR3: TGTGCCAGCAGCCCTACACTAGCGGGGGGTCAAGACGGAACAGATACGCAGTATTTT.

Only a few counts were recorded for this clone. The chain uses TRBV5-6 and TRBJ2-1, with TRBD1 identical over 7 bases. In germline, CDR1 is SGHDT, CDR2 YYEEEE. V was clipped by 1 base and J by 3 bases; unmatched bases: 7. The CDR3 is made up of 16 amino acids. The chain's CDR3 is CASSLLLGQYYNEQFF. The CDR3 DNA follows: TGTGCCAGCAGCTTGCTTTTGGGACAGTACTACAATGAGCAGTTCTTC.

The V and J genes are TRBV5-8 and TRBJ2-1; 10 bases map to TRBD1. CDR3 size: 15 residues. Trimming removed 4 bases from V and 8 bases from J; junction bases left unmatched: 9. Germline CDR1 is SGHTS and CDR2 is YDEGEE. This CDR3 reads CASSAGTGEYDEQFF. For the CDR3, the DNA is TGTGCCAGCAGCGCCGGGACAGGGGAATACGATGAGCAGTTCTTC.

The rearrangement uses TRBV28 and TRBJ2-7; TRBD2 matches at 8 bases. This CDR3 contains 16 residues. Per the germline V gene, CDR1 is MDHEN and CDR2 is SYDVKM. After removal of 5 bases from V and 4 bases from J, the junction contained 13 bases not matched to a gene. CDR3 region: CASSTQGLVERYEQYF. The CDR3 DNA reads TGTGCCAGCAGTACCCAGGGACTAGTTGAAAGGTACGAGCAGTACTTC.

The chain combines TRBV6-5 with TRBJ1-1, with 8 bases matching TRBD1. This CDR3 has 15 residues. Trimming at V came to 5 bases and at J to 0 bases, leaving 5 bases not matched to a gene. The germline gives CDR1 MNHEY, CDR2 SVGAGI. The CDR3 DNA is TGTGCCAGCAGTCGGACAGGGCCCATGAACACTGAAGCTTTCTTT. It translates to CASSRTGPMNTEAFF.

The rearrangement uses TRBV5-1 and TRBJ2-7; 7 bases align to TRBD1. CDR1 is SGHRS and CDR2 is YFSETQ in the germline V gene. The CDR3 length is 15 residues. V lost 5 bases to trimming and J lost 0 bases; unmatched junction nucleotides: 8. The DNA for the CDR3 is TGCGCCAGCAGTTGGGACAGCCGGACCTCCTACGAGCAGTACTTC. Protein sequence: CASSWDSRTSYEQYF.

V usage is TRBV9 and J usage is TRBJ1-1, with TRBD1 as a possible D gene (5 bases). The CDR3 contains 13 residues. V was trimmed by 7 bases and J by 8 bases, leaving 18 bases between them. The germline gives CDR1 SGDLS, CDR2 YYNGEE. The CDR3 sequence: CASAGLVGNEAFF. Here the CDR3 DNA reads TGTGCCAGCGCGGGGCTGGTAGGGAACGAAGCTTTCTTT.

J is TRBJ2-2 and V is TRBV19, with 9 bases aligning to TRBD2. Germline values: CDR1 LNHDA, CDR2 SQIVND (reference sequence). This CDR3 contains 18 residues. J gave up 4 bases and V 4 bases, and 13 bases lay outside the gene matches. CDR3 nucleotides: TGTGCCAGTAGTAAACGTCTCGTGCGGGAGGGTGGCACCGGGGAGCTGTTTTTT. Protein sequence: CASSKRLVREGGTGELFF.

The chain combines TRBV28 with TRBJ1-4; TRBD1 agrees at 8 bases. Germline CDR1 is MDHEN and CDR2 is SYDVKM. The CDR3 totals 18 residues. V dropped 6 bases and J dropped 8; count of bases not matched to a gene: 20. In nucleotides, the CDR3 is TGTGCCAGCAGCTTCTTATCCCGGAGACAGGGGATTTCAGAAAAACTGTTTTTT. Encoded protein: CASSFLSRRQGISEKLFF.

J is TRBJ1-5 and V is TRBV23-1, with a weak D call TRBD1 (6 bases). Being an ORF, TRBV23-1 has a function that is uncertain. The V gene lost 8 bases and the J gene lost 5 bases, with 16 bases spanning the gap. This CDR3 has 14 residues. CDR3 DNA sequence: TGCGCCAGCCCAGGAGAGGGGGAAGATCAGCCCCAGCATTTT. It codes for CASPGEGEDQPQHF.

The J gene is TRBJ2-1, the V gene TRBV7-3; D is perhaps TRBD2 (6 bases). This CDR3 spans 16 amino acids. Between the trimmed V and J ends, which lost 4 bases and 4 bases, there was a span of 17 bases. Germline CDR1 reads SGHTA; CDR2 reads FQGTGA. CDR3 in DNA: TGTGCCAGCAGCTCTCACGGGACTCACGAATACAATGAGCAGTTCTTC. Translating gives CASSSHGTHEYNEQFF. The complete variable domain, with remaining parts taken from reference TRBV7-3 and TRBJ2-1, reads GAGVSQTPSNKVTEKGKYVELRCDPISGHTALYWYRQSLGQGPEFLIYFQGTGAADDSGLPNDRFFAVRPEGSVSTLKIQRTERGDSAVYLCASSSHGTHEYNEQFFGPGTRLTVL.

This chain links TRBV10-1 with TRBJ2-7, with TRBD1 matching over 11 bases. V trimming: 3 bases; J trimming: 3 bases; junction bases outside the gene matches: 4. This CDR3 spans 15 amino acids. CDR1 and CDR2 (germline): WNHNN, SYGVQD (reference sequence). CDR3 residues: CASSEGTGGFYEQYF. Here the CDR3 DNA reads TGCGCCAGCAGTGAAGGGACAGGGGGTTTCTACGAGCAGTACTTC.

The count of this clone is one. The chain is built from TRBV7-2 and TRBJ1-6; TRBD1 matches 7 bases. Germline V CDR1 and CDR2: SGHTA, FQGNSA. This CDR3 contains 13 residues. Losses at the gene ends were 3 bases for V and 7 bases for J; bases not matched to a gene: 0. CDR3 sequence reads: CASSLGQNSPLHF. CDR3 DNA: TGTGCCAGCAGCTTGGGACAGAATTCACCCCTCCACTTT.

The chain carries TRBV29-1 and TRBJ2-5; 8 nucleotides agree with TRBD1. CDR3 length equals 12 residues. V trimming: 7 bases; J trimming: 2 bases; junction bases outside the gene matches: 3. Germline V gene lookup returns CDR1 SQVTM and CDR2 ANQGSEA. CDR3: CSANRGQETQYF. CDR3 DNA sequence: TGCAGCGCTAACAGGGGGCAAGAGACCCAGTACTTC.

The chain carries TRBV4-1 and TRBJ2-1; D is unclear. Germline CDR1 and CDR2: MGHRA and YSYEKL. The CDR3 length is 16 residues. Trimming left V 0 bases short and J 0 bases short, with 9 bases between. DNA of the CDR3: TGCGCCAGCAGCCAAGAACCGAGGAGCTCCTACAATGAGCAGTTCTTC. It translates to CASSQEPRSSYNEQFF.

CDR3 nucleotide sequence: TGTGCCAGCAGAGGACAGGGGGCCCAGCCCCAGCATTTT. It specifies CASRGQGAQPQHF. This chain uses TRBV6-6 with TRBJ1-5, with TRBD1 identical over 11 bases. Looked up from germline, CDR1 is MNHNY and CDR2 is SVGAGI (reference sequence). This CDR3 spans 13 amino acids. Trimming removed 6 bases from V and 7 bases from J; junction bases left unmatched: 2.